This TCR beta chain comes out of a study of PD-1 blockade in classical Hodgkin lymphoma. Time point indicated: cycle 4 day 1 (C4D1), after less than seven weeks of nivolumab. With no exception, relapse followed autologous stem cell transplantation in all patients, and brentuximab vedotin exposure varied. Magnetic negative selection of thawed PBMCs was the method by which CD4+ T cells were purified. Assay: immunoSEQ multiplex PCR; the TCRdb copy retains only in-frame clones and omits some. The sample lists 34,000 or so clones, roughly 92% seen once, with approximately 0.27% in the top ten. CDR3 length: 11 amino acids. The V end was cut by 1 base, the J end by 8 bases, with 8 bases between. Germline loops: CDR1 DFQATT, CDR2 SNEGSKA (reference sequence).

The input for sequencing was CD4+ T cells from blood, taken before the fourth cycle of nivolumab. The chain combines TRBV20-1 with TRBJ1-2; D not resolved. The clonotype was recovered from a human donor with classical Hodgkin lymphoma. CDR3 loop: CSARGSMGYTF. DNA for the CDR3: TGCAGTGCTAGAGGGTCAATGGGCTACACCTTC.